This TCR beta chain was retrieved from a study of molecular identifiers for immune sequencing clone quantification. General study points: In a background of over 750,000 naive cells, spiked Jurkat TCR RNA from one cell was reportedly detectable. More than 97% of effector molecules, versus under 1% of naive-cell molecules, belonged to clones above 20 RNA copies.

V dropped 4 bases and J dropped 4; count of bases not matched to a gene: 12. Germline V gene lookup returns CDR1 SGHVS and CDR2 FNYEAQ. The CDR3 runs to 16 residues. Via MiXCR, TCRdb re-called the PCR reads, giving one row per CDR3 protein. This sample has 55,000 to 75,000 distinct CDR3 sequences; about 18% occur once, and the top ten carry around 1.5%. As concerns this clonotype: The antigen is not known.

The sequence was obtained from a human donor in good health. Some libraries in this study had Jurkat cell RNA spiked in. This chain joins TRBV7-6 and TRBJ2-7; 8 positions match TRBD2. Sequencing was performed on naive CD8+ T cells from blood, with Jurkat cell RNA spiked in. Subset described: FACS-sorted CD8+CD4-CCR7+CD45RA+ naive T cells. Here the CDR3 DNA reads TGTGCCAGCAGCTCACTCAGGGGACTAGGATCGTACGAGCAGTACTTC. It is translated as CASSSLRGLGSYEQYF.